Listed below are T cell receptor beta chains from one sample, sequenced in a study of T-cell memory formation after mild COVID-19. MiXCR, applied by TCRdb to the 5' RACE reads, yields one record per CDR3 protein. Of over 300,000 distinct CDR3 sequences listed, about 20% are singletons. The sample consisted of PBMCs or a T cell subset sorted from them (not recorded which). The receptors were sampled from a young man who had mild COVID-19 (a few samples of this study predate the infection). Cell type and time point are not known. The CDR3 runs from the conserved cysteine through the conserved F or W. Each record gives: D gene, J gene, clone size, V gene, CDR3 protein, CDR3 DNA. A D gene is named only where the DNA matches it firmly. Expanded clones get a size class; other rows say once, few or many, or leave the size out.

TRBD2,TRBJ2-3,.,TRBV28,CASSLLAGGTEDTQYF,TGTGCCAGCAGTTTACTAGCGGGCGGTACCGAGGATACGCAGTATTTT
TRBD1,TRBJ1-4,.,TRBV29-1,CSVRGTGTEKLFF,TGCAGCGTGCGCGGGACAGGGACTGAAAAACTGTTTTTT
TRBD2,TRBJ2-5,.,TRBV7-2,CASSWGLAGVQETQYF,TGTGCCAGCAGCTGGGGACTAGCGGGGGTACAAGAGACCCAGTACTTC
.,TRBJ2-3,few,TRBV10-3,CAISPSTDTQYF,TGTGCCATCAGCCCTAGCACAGATACGCAGTATTTT
.,TRBJ2-5,few,TRBV5-1,CASSFQGAQGETQYF,TGCGCCAGCAGCTTCCAAGGGGCCCAAGGGGAGACCCAGTACTTC
.,TRBJ2-1,.,TRBV5-4,CASSINRADEQFF,TGTGCCAGCAGCATCAACAGGGCAGATGAGCAGTTCTTC
.,TRBJ2-2,.,TRBV5-1,CASSLAPPTGELFF,TGCGCCAGCAGCTTGGCCCCCCCCACCGGGGAGCTGTTTTTT
.,TRBJ2-4,.,TRBV3-1,CASSQEQTAKNIQYF,TGTGCCAGCAGCCAAGAACAGACAGCCAAAAACATTCAGTACTTC
.,TRBJ1-2,few,TRBV7-9,CASSSSWGRGSGDGYTF,TGTGCCAGCAGCTCGTCTTGGGGGAGAGGTTCAGGGGATGGCTACACCTTC
.,TRBJ1-6,many,TRBV11-2,CASSFGPSSYNSPLHF,TGTGCCAGCAGCTTCGGGCCGAGCTCCTATAATTCACCCCTCCACTTT
.,TRBJ1-2,.,TRBV2,CASSQGYGYTF,TGTGCCAGCAGTCAGGGATATGGCTACACCTTC
.,TRBJ2-3,few,TRBV12-3/TRBV12-4,CASRPLGTSTDTQYF,TGTGCCAGCAGACCTCTAGGGACTAGCACAGATACGCAGTATTTT
.,TRBJ2-3,.,TRBV4-3,CASSQDTSRTDTQYF,TGCGCCAGCAGCCAGGATACTAGCCGCACAGATACGCAGTATTTT
.,TRBJ2-4,.,TRBV7-2,CASSPNARGADIQYF,TGTGCCAGCAGCCCCAACGCTCGGGGTGCGGACATTCAGTACTTC
.,TRBJ2-3,.,TRBV3-1,CASSPPGARVDTQYF,TGTGCCAGCAGCCCCCCGGGGGCCCGGGTAGATACGCAGTATTTT
.,TRBJ2-5,.,TRBV6-6,CAGGGQETQYF,TGTGCCGGAGGGGGCCAAGAGACCCAGTACTTC
.,TRBJ1-1,.,TRBV25-1,CASSNYQGGTEAFF,TGTGCCAGCAGTAATTACCAGGGTGGCACTGAAGCTTTCTTT
.,TRBJ2-3,few,TRBV18,CASSPPIRGADTQYF,TGTGCCAGCTCACCACCGATTCGAGGGGCAGATACGCAGTATTTT
.,TRBJ2-1,.,TRBV2,CASSEGGYEFF,TGTGCCAGCAGTGAAGGAGGATATGAGTTCTTC
.,TRBJ2-2,.,TRBV12-3/TRBV12-4,CASRGPSLGTGELFF,TGTGCCAGCAGGGGTCCGTCCCTGGGGACCGGGGAGCTGTTTTTT
TRBD1,TRBJ1-2,.,TRBV4-1,CASKQQGKEGYTF,TGCGCCAGCAAGCAACAGGGGAAGGAGGGCTACACCTTC
.,TRBJ2-3,.,TRBV6-2/TRBV6-3,CASSYGLASDTQYF,TGTGCCAGCAGTTACGGCCTAGCCTCAGATACGCAGTATTTT
.,TRBJ2-6,.,TRBV4-2,CASSQVEGGTGANVLTF,TGTGCCAGCAGCCAAGTTGAAGGGGGAACTGGGGCCAACGTCCTGACTTTC
.,TRBJ2-1,.,TRBV7-6,CASSLYSGSSYEQFF,TGTGCCAGCAGCTTATACTCCGGGTCTAGCTATGAGCAGTTCTTC
.,TRBJ2-1,few,TRBV15,CATSRDGPGEQFF,TGTGCCACCAGCAGAGATGGACCGGGGGAGCAGTTCTTC
TRBD1,TRBJ2-7,.,TRBV6-2/TRBV6-3,CASSYGTGDPYEQYF,TGTGCCAGCAGTTACGGGACAGGAGATCCCTACGAGCAGTACTTC
TRBD1,TRBJ2-1,few,TRBV7-2,CASSLGDSWDEQFF,TGTGCCAGCAGCTTAGGGGACAGTTGGGATGAGCAGTTCTTC
.,TRBJ2-1,.,TRBV10-3,CATRDSTRDNEQFF,TGTGCCACCAGGGACTCTACTCGGGACAATGAGCAGTTCTTC